These 24 T cell receptor beta chains originate from one sample sequenced in a study of T-cell reconstitution after alpha-beta-depleted transplantation in children. Unique molecular identifiers were incorporated into the prepared TCRbeta library. MiXCR, applied by TCRdb to the PCR reads, yields one record per CDR3 protein. The sample has 600,000 or so distinct CDR3 sequences, 23% seen once; the top ten hold roughly an eighth. This specimen consisted of PBMCs, mostly from graft donor cells, obtained 360 days after TCRalphabeta/CD19-depleted stem cell transplant. The origin of the receptors is a boy younger than two who had a stem cell transplant for acute myeloid leukemia, so the T cells may come from the graft donor.

This clonotype was seen a handful of times. The CDR3 reads CASSISNSPLHF. The DNA of the CDR3 is TGTGCCAGTAGTATTAGTAATTCACCCCTCCACTTT. The chain recombines TRBV19 with TRBJ1-6, with D uncertain. The CDR3 loop spans 12 amino acids. Trimming shortened V by 3 bases and J by 6 bases, and 3 bases separated the two germline ends. Germline V gene lookup returns CDR1 LNHDA and CDR2 SQIVND (reference sequence).

The chain has TRBV6-6 and TRBJ2-7; 9 positions agree with TRBD1. Germline V gene lookup returns CDR1 MNHNY and CDR2 SVGAGI (reference sequence). J was trimmed by 6 bases and V by 2 bases; bases with no gene match: 2. The CDR3 is 13 amino acids. Written as DNA, the CDR3 is TGTGCCAGCAGTTACGGGACAGGGACCGAGCAGTACGTC. Translation: CASSYGTGTEQYV.

The chain employs TRBV3-1 and TRBJ2-4; D may correspond to TRBD1 or TRBD2 (6 bases each). Trimming took 2 bases from V and 8 from J, leaving 13 bases between them. The germline V gene encodes CDR1 LGHDT and CDR2 YNNKEL (reference sequence). The CDR3 has 14 amino acids. The CDR3 DNA follows: TGTGCCAGCAGCCAATCCGGGGGCGAGGACATTCAGTACTTC. Encoded protein: CASSQSGGEDIQYF.

In its sample, this clonotype was seen once. The chain joins TRBV20-1 to TRBJ2-7, with D possibly matching TRBD2 (5 bases). V was shortened by 3 bases and J by 3 bases, with 15 bases between the two germline ends. CDR1 is DFQATT and CDR2 is SNEGSKA in the germline V gene (reference sequence). The length of the CDR3 is 14 residues. CDR3 coding DNA: TGCAGTGCTAGCCGGGGTAGCCTCCTCTACGAGCAGTACGTC. It translates to CSASRGSLLYEQYV.

The chain links TRBV6-1 to TRBJ1-2; 12 nucleotides match TRBD1. CDR3 length: 15 amino acids. From germline, CDR1 is MNHNS and CDR2 SASEGT. J gave up 4 bases and V 7 bases, and 7 bases lay outside the gene matches. The CDR3 bases are TGTGCCAGCACCGGGGGACAGGGGGCCTTCTATGGCTACACCTTC. Amino acids: CASTGGQGAFYGYTF.

The table lists this clonotype with many counts. The J gene is TRBJ2-5, the V gene TRBV5-1, with D unclear. The CDR3 runs 15 residues. Germline V lookup: CDR1 SGHRS, CDR2 YFSETQ. Trimming took 0 bases from V and 0 from J, leaving 9 bases between them. The CDR3 nucleotides are TGCGCCAGCAGCTTGGTTCTAACGTACCAAGAGACCCAGTACTTC. Translated: CASSLVLTYQETQYF.

The chain has TRBV5-1 and TRBJ2-7; TRBD1 agrees at 9 bases. CDR3 length: 16 amino acids. Germline V CDR1 and CDR2: SGHRS, YFSETQ. With 2 bases clipped from V and 2 bases from J, the junction kept 8 bases outside the gene matches. This CDR3 reads CASSFPLQGATYEQYV. For the CDR3, the DNA is TGCGCCAGCAGCTTTCCGTTACAGGGGGCGACCTACGAGCAGTACGTC.

This clonotype was counted ten times or more. The chain joins TRBV20-1 to TRBJ2-1; TRBD1 might be the D (5 bases). Germline-derived CDR1 and CDR2 are DFQATT and SNEGSKA (reference sequence). Trimming left V 0 bases short and J 10 bases short, with 10 bases between. CDR3 length: 12 residues. In nucleotides, the CDR3 is TGCAGTGCTAGAGATCAGGGCTTCGAGCAGTTCTTC. Protein sequence: CSARDQGFEQFF.

The V call is TRBV29-1, the J call TRBJ1-3; D is possibly TRBD1 (5 bases). The CDR3 sequence is 13 residues long. Germline CDR1 SQVTM, CDR2 ANQGSEA. V lost 6 bases, J lost 7 bases, and 16 bases lay in between. The CDR3 loop reads CSVAGTAMNTIYF. The CDR3, as DNA: TGCAGCGTCGCCGGGACCGCCATGAACACCATATATTTT.

The CDR3 nucleotides are TGTGCCAGCTCACCACCATGGGACTCCTACGAGCAGTACGTC. This codes for CASSPPWDSYEQYV. The chain is built from TRBV18 and TRBJ2-7; D is ambiguous. Germline CDR1 is KGHSH and CDR2 is LQKENI. V was trimmed by 0 bases and J by 0 bases, leaving 6 bases between them. This CDR3 contains 14 residues.

This clonotype was seen ten or more times. This chain links TRBV6-2 or TRBV6-3 with TRBJ2-7; the D is unclear. CDR3 length: 17 residues. Trimming took off 4 bases at V and 3 bases at J, with 22 bases between the two ends. Looked up from germline, CDR1 is MNHEY and CDR2 is SVGEGT. CDR3 sequence (DNA): TGTGCCAGCAGTTTTTCCCCTTTCAGCCCGGACGGCTACGAGCAGTACTTC. Its translation is CASSFSPFSPDGYEQYF.

This clonotype occurred a few times. The DNA for the CDR3 is TGTGCCACCAGTGATAGTAGTACCGGGGAGCTGTTTTTT. As protein: CATSDSSTGELFF. This sequence joins TRBV24-1 and TRBJ2-2; D unresolved. The CDR3 has 13 amino acids. With 3 bases removed from V and 5 bases from J, the gap between germline ends came to 6 bases. In germline, CDR1 is KGHDR, CDR2 SFDVKD.

This clonotype was counted many times. This rearrangement joins TRBV4-2 to TRBJ2-4; tentatively, D is TRBD1 (5 bases). Trimming took 3 bases from V and 1 from J, leaving 13 bases between them. CDR3 length equals 16 residues. Germline V gene sequence: CDR1 LGHNA, CDR2 YNFKEQ. CDR3 in DNA: TGTGCCAGCAGCCAGGAAGCAGGGATCGCCAAAAACATTCAGTACTTC. Protein product: CASSQEAGIAKNIQYF.

This clonotype was seen a handful of times. This chain connects TRBV20-1 to TRBJ2-2, with D perhaps matching TRBD1 (5 bases). The V end lost 5 bases, the J end lost 1 base, and 14 bases lay between the germline ends. CDR3 length: 15 amino acids. Germline CDR1 and CDR2: DFQATT and SNEGSKA (reference sequence). CDR3 amino acids: CSARTQDRNTGELFF. The CDR3 nucleotides are TGCAGTGCTCGAACTCAAGACAGGAACACCGGGGAGCTGTTTTTT.

This clonotype was observed many times. This rearrangement joins TRBV7-2 to TRBJ2-1; D uncertain. The CDR3 length is 13 residues. Germline values: CDR1 SGHTA, CDR2 FQGNSA. V was pared by 5 bases and J by 8 bases, with 13 bases between. In DNA, the CDR3 is TGTGCCAGCAGCCCCCAACTAACCGATGAGCAGTTCTTC. Protein product: CASSPQLTDEQFF.

This clonotype was observed a handful of times. The chain recombines TRBV7-2 with TRBJ2-1; 10 bases are a match to TRBD2. This CDR3 spans 16 amino acids. Trimming cost V 3 bases and J 10 bases; bases outside gene matches: 12. Germline V CDR1 and CDR2: SGHTA, FQGNSA. Here the CDR3 DNA reads TGTGCCAGCAGCTTGGACGTGGTAGCGGGGGGCAAGGAGCAGTTCTTC. Encoded protein: CASSLDVVAGGKEQFF.

V is TRBV29-1 and J is TRBJ2-7, with D perhaps given as TRBD1 or TRBD2 (5 bases each). Germline V gene data show CDR1 as SQVTM and CDR2 as ANQGSEA. The CDR3 is 16 residues long. Trimming pared 6 bases from V and 5 bases from J, leaving 26 bases between. This CDR3 is CSVGNTGRGDGHEQYF. The CDR3 bases are TGCAGCGTCGGGAATACAGGTAGGGGCGACGGCCACGAGCAGTACTTC.

The V call is TRBV6-1, the J call TRBJ2-6; D is ambiguous. Germline CDR1 MNHNS, CDR2 SASEGT. CDR3 length: 14 amino acids. V was shortened by 6 bases and J by 1 base, with 7 bases between the two germline ends. CDR3 DNA sequence: TGTGCCAGCAGACCACCATCTGGGGCCAACGTCCTGACTTTC. This encodes CASRPPSGANVLTF.

This clonotype was seen repeatedly, ten times or more. The chain uses TRBV15 and TRBJ2-1, with D uncertain. Germline V gives CDR1 LNHNV, CDR2 YYDKDF (reference sequence). The CDR3 length is 16 residues. V lost 1 base and J lost 3, with 13 bases in between. This CDR3 reads CATSRGASEYYNEQFF. Here the CDR3 DNA reads TGTGCCACCAGCAGAGGGGCTTCCGAATACTACAATGAGCAGTTCTTC.

This clonotype has just a few counts. V usage is TRBV7-9 and J usage is TRBJ2-7, with 11 bases identical to TRBD1. The junction had 6 bases not matched to a gene; V was cut back by 5 bases and J by 6 bases. This CDR3 contains 14 residues. CDR1 and CDR2 from the germline V gene are SEHNR and FQNEAQ (reference sequence). Here the CDR3 reads CASSPGTGGGEQYV. CDR3 DNA sequence: TGTGCCAGCAGCCCGGGGACAGGGGGTGGCGAGCAGTACGTC.

The J gene is TRBJ2-1, the V gene TRBV20-1; 8 nucleotides agree with TRBD2. V was pared by 8 bases and J by 6 bases, with 21 bases of the junction left unmatched. The CDR3 totals 17 residues. The germline V gene has CDR1 DFQATT and CDR2 SNEGSKA (reference sequence). The CDR3 protein is CSCFKAGGWVGINEQFF. For the CDR3, the DNA is TGCAGTTGTTTTAAGGCGGGGGGCTGGGTGGGGATCAATGAGCAGTTCTTC.

The rearrangement links TRBV4-2 to TRBJ1-2, with D unclear. Germline CDR1 is LGHNA and CDR2 is YNFKEQ. Trimming stripped 4 bases from V and 7 bases from J, with 16 bases between. The CDR3 consists of 14 residues. DNA for the CDR3: TGTGCCAGCAGCCCGGGAGAGGGAGCTACTGGCTACACCTTC. Encoded protein: CASSPGEGATGYTF.

As concerns this clonotype: The missing conserved phenylalanine or tryptophan at the end of this CDR3 makes a read error likely. No DNA is shown, since the ends of the CDR3 on it are uncertain; the CDR3 is the one TCRdb lists. The rearrangement uses TRBV30 and TRBJ2-7; TRBD1, the D gene given by the table, was not confirmed from the DNA. The CDR3 length equals 8 residues, ends included. Per the germline V gene, CDR1 is GTSNPN and CDR2 is SVGIG (reference sequence). The CDR3 region is CAWSLQGA.

The sample holds a few counts of this clonotype. The gene calls are TRBV20-1 and TRBJ2-1; TRBD2 is a possible D gene (6 bases). V shed 1 base and J shed 5 bases, with 12 bases lying between them. CDR3 length: 14 residues. Germline assignment: CDR1 DFQATT and CDR2 SNEGSKA (reference sequence). CDR3 bases: TGCAGTGCTAGAGTCCCGGGAGCAGACAATGAGCAGTTCTTC. It encodes CSARVPGADNEQFF.